The clone carrying this TCR beta chain has a handful of counts. Its antigen remains unidentified. The data belong to a study of response to subunit inactivated influenza vaccine. This CDR3 region has 14 residues. The germline V and J ends were trimmed by 2 bases and 3 bases, with 9 bases remaining between them. Germline CDR1 and CDR2: MNHEY and SMNVEV (reference sequence). General study results and limits: Few additional T cells are recruited per seasonal influenza vaccination, authors suggested.

MiXCR was run by TCRdb on the RT-PCR reads, yielding one entry per CDR3 protein. Of about 580,000 distinct CDR3 sequences listed, 14% were seen once; the top ten hold approximately 10%. Source: PBMCs from blood, taken roughly 12 days after vaccination. This sequence joins TRBV27 and TRBJ2-3; D unresolved. The sequence derives from a man aged 45 to 65 who received an inactivated influenza vaccine. CDR3 bases: TGTGCCAGCAGTTTAGAACGGACGACAGATACGCAGTATTTT. Translation gives CASSLERTTDTQYF.